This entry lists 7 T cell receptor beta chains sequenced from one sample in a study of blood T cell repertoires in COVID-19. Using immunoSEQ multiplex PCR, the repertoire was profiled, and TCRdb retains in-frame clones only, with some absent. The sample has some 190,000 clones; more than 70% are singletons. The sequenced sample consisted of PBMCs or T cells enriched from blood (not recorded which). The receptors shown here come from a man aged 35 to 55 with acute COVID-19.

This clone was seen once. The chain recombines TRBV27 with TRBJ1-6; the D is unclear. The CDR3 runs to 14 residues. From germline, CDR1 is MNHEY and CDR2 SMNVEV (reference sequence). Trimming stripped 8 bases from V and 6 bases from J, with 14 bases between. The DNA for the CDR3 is TGTGCCAGCCGCGCAGGAGGCCCTAATTCACCCCTCCACTTT. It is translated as CASRAGGPNSPLHF.

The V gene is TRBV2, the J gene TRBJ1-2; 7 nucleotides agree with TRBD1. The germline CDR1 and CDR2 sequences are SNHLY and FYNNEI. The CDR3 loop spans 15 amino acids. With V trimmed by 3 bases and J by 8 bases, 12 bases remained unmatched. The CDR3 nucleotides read TGTGCCAGCAGTGAGGGACAGCAGGGAGCACGAGGCTACACCTTC. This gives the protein CASSEGQQGARGYTF.

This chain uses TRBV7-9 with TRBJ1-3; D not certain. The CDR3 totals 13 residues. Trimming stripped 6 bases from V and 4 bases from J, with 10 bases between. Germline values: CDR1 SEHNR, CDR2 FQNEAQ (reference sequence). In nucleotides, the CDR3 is TGTGCCAGCAGGGAATCGACAGGAAACACCATATATTTT. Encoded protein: CASRESTGNTIYF.

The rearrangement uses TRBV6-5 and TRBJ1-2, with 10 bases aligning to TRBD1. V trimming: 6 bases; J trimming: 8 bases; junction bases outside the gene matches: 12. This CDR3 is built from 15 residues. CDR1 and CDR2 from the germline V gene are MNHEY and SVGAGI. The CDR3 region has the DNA TGTGCCAGCAGACGCAGGACAGGGGGAAGCGGAGGCTACACCTTC. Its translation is CASRRRTGGSGGYTF.

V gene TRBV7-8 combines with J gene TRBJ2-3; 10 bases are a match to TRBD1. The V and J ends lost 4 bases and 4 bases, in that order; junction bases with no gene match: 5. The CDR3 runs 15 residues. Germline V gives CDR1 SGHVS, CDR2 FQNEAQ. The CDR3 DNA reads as TGTGCCAGCAGCTGGCGACAGGGGGCCGCAGATACGCAGTATTTT. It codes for CASSWRQGAADTQYF. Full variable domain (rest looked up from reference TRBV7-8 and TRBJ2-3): GAGVSQSPRYKVAKRGQDVALRCDPISGHVSLFWYQQALGQGPEFLTYFQNEAQLDKSGLPSDRFFAERPEGSVSTLKIQRTQQEDSAVYLCASSWRQGAADTQYFGPGTRLTVL.

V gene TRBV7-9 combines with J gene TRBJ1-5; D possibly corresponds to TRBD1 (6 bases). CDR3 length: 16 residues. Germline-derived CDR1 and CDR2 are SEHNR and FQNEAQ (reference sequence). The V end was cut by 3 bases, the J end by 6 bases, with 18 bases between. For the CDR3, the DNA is TGTGCCAGCAGCTTTTCCCTAACTTCGGACAGTCAGCCCCAGCATTTT. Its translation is CASSFSLTSDSQPQHF.

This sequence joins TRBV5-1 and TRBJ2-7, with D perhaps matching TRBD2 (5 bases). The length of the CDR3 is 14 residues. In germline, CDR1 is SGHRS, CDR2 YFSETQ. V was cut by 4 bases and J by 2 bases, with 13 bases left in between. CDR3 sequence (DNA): TGCGCCAGCAGCCACCAGCCCGGGACCTACGAGCAGTACTTC. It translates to CASSHQPGTYEQYF.